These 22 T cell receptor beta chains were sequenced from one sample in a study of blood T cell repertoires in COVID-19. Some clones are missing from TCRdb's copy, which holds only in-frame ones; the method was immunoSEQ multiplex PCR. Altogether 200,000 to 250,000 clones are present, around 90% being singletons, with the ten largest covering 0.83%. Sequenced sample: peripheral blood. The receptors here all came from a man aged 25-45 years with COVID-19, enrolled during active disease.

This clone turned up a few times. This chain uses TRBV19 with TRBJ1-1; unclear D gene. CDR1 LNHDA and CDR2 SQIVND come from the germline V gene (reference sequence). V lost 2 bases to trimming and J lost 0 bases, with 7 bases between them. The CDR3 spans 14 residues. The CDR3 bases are TGTGCCAGTAGTATATCAGGAATGAACACTGAAGCTTTCTTT. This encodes CASSISGMNTEAFF.

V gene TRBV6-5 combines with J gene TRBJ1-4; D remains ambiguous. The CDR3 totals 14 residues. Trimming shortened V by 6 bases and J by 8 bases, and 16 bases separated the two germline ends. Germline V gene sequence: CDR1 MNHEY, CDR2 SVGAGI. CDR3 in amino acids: CASSPRGGREKLFF. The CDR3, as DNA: TGTGCCAGCAGCCCAAGAGGTGGTCGGGAAAAACTGTTTTTT.

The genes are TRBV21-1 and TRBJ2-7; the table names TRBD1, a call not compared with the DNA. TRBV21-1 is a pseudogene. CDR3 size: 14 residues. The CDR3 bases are TGTGCCAGCACCCGGGACAGGGCCTCCTACGAGCAGTACTTC. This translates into CASTRDRASYEQYF.

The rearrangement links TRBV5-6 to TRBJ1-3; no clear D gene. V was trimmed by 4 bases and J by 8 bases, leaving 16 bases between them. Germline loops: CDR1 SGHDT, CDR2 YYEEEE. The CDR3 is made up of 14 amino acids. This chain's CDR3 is CASSVTELRDTIYF. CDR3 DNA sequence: TGTGCCAGCAGCGTTACAGAGTTGCGAGACACCATATATTTT.

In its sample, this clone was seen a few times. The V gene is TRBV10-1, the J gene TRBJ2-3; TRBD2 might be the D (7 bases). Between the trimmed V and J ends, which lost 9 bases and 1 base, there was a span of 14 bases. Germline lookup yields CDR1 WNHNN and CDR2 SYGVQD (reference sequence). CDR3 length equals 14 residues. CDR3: CARWGGPGTDTQYF. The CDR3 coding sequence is TGCGCCAGATGGGGGGGGCCGGGCACAGATACGCAGTATTTT.

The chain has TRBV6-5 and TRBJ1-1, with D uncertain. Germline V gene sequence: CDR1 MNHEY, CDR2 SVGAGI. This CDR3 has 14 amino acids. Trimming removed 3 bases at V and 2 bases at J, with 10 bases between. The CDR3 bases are TGTGCCAGCAGTTATTTTCTAGGAAACACTGAAGCTTTCTTT. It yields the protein CASSYFLGNTEAFF.

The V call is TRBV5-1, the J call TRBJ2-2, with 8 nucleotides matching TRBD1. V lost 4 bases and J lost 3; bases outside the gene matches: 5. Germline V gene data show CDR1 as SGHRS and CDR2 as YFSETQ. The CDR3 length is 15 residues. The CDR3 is CASSLRGPDTGELFF. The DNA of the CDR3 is TGCGCCAGCAGCCTCAGGGGGCCGGACACCGGGGAGCTGTTTTTT. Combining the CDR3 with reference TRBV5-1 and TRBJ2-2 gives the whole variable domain KAGVTQTPRYLIKTRGQQVTLSCSPISGHRSVSWYQQTPGQGLQFLFEYFSETQRNKGNFPGRFSGRQFSNSRSEMNVSTLELGDSALYLCASSLRGPDTGELFFGEGSRLTVL.

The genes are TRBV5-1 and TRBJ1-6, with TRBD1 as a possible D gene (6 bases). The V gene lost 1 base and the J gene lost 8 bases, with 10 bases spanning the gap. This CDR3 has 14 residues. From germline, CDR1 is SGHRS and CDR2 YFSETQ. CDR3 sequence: CASSLSGEYSPLHF. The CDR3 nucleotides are TGCGCCAGCAGCTTGTCAGGGGAGTATTCACCCCTCCACTTT. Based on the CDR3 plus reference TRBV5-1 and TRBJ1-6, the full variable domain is KAGVTQTPRYLIKTRGQQVTLSCSPISGHRSVSWYQQTPGQGLQFLFEYFSETQRNKGNFPGRFSGRQFSNSRSEMNVSTLELGDSALYLCASSLSGEYSPLHFGNGTRLTVT.

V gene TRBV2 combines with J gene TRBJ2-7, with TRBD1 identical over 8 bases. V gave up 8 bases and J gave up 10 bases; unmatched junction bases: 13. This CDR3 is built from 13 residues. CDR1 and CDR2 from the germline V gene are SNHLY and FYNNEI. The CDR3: CASRWTGNGDQYF. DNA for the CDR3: TGTGCCAGCCGTTGGACAGGGAACGGCGACCAGTACTTC.

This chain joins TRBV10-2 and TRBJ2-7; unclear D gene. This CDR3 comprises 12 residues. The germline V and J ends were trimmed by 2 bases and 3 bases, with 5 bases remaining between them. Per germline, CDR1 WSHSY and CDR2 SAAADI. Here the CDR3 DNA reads TGCGCCAGCAGTGAGGGCAGCTACGAGCAGTACTTC. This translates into CASSEGSYEQYF.

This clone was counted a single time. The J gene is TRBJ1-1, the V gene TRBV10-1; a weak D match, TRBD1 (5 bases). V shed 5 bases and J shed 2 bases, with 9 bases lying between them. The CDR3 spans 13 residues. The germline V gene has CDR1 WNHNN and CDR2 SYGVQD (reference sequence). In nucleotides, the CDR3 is TGCGCCAGCAGTTTCGACAGCAACACTGAAGCTTTCTTT. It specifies CASSFDSNTEAFF.

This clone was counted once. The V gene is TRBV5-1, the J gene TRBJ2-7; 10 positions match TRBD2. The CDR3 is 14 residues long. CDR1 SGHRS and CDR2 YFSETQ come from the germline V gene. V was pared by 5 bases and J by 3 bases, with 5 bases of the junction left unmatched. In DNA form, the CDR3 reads TGCGCCAGCAGACTTAGCGGGGGGAACTACGAGCAGTACTTC. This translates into CASRLSGGNYEQYF.

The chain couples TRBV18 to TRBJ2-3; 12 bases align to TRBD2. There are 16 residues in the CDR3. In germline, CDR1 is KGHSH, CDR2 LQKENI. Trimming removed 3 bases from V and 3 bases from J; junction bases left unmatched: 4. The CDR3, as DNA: TGTGCCAGCTCACCGACTAGCGGGGGTGGTACAGATACGCAGTATTTT. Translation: CASSPTSGGGTDTQYF.

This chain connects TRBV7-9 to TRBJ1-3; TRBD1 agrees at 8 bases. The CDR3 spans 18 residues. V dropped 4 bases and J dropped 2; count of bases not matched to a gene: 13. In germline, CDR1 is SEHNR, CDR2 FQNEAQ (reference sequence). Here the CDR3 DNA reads TGTGCCAGCAGCTGGGGGATTAGGGGACAGGCTCCTGGAAACACCATATATTTT. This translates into CASSWGIRGQAPGNTIYF.

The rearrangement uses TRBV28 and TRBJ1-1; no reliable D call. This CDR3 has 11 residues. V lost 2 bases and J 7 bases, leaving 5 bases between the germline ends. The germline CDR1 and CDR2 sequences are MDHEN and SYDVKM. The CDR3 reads CASSLNGEAFF. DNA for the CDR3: TGTGCCAGCAGTTTAAACGGTGAAGCTTTCTTT. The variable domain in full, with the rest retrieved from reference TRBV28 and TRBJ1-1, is DVKVTQSSRYLVKRTGEKVFLECVQDMDHENMFWYRQDPGLGLRLIYFSYDVKMKEKGDIPEGYSVSREKKERFSLILESASTNQTSMYLCASSLNGEAFFGQGTRLTVV.

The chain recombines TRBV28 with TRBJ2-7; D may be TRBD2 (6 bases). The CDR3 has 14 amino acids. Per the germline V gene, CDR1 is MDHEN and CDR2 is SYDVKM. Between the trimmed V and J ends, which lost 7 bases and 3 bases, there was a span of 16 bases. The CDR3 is CASTPRGGNYEQYF. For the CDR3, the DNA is TGTGCCAGCACTCCACGTGGAGGGAACTACGAGCAGTACTTC.

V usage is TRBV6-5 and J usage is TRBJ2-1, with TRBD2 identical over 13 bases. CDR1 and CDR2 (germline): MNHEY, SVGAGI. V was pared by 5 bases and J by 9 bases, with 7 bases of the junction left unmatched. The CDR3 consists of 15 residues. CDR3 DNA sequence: TGTGCCAGCAGTCCGACTAGCGGGGGGCGGGGTGAGCAGTTCTTC. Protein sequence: CASSPTSGGRGEQFF.

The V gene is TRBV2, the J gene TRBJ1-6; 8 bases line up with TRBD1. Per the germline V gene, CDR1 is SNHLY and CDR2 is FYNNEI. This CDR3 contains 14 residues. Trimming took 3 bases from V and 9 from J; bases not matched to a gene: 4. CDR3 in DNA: TGTGCCAGCAGTGACCAGGGGGCAGGTTCACCCCTCCACTTT. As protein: CASSDQGAGSPLHF.

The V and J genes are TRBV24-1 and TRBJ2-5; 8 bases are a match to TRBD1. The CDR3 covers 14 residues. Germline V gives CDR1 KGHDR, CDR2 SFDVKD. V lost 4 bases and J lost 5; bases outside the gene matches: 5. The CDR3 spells CATSEAGGPETQYF. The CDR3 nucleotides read TGTGCCACCAGTGAGGCAGGGGGCCCGGAGACCCAGTACTTC.

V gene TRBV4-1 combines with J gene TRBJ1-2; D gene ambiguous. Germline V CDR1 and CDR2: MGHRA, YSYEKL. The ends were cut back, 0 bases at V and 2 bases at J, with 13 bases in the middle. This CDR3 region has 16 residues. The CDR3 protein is CASSQDQAGSNYGYTF. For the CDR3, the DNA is TGCGCCAGCAGCCAAGATCAGGCAGGATCCAACTATGGCTACACCTTC.

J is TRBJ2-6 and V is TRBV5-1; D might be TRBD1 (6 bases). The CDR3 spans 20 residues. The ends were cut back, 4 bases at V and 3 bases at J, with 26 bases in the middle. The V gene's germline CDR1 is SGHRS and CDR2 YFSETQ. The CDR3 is CASSDSETGRSSVGANVLTF. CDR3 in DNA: TGCGCCAGCAGCGATTCCGAGACAGGACGATCTTCTGTTGGGGCCAACGTCCTGACTTTC.

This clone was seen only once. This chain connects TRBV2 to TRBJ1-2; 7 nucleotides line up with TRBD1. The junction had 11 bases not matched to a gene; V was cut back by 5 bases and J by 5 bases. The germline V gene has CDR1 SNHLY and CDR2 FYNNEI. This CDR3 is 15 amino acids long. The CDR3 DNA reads TGTGCCAGCAGTTTCACAGGGGAGGTCGGGTATGGCTACACCTTC. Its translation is CASSFTGEVGYGYTF.